These 25 T cell receptor beta chains originate from one sample sequenced in a study of breast tumors, draining lymph nodes, adjacent tissues (dated by TCRdb to the mid-2010s). Library creation used multiplex PCR. For sequencing, an Illumina HiSeq 2000 was employed. The raw public reads went through TCRdb reprocessing: fastp at Q25, MiXCR clone calling, in-frame beta chains kept. Every CDR3 protein is listed once, alongside the most common genes and DNA of its rows. The sample has about 230,000 distinct CDR3 sequences on record, about 34% of them singletons. The top ten hold 1.2% to 1.5% of the sample. Lymph node samples came from the axillary draining lymph nodes of breast cancer patients. Sequencing used axillary lymph node tissue. The receptors stem from a female donor with breast cancer. Some clones in this sample may be carry-over from other donors' samples.

This clonotype was seen repeatedly, ten times or more. This chain connects TRBV6-5 to TRBJ1-6, with unresolved D. Germline assignment: CDR1 MNHEY and CDR2 SVGAGI. Deletions cut 4 bases from V and 6 bases from J, with 16 bases between. This CDR3 comprises 16 residues. The CDR3 DNA reads as TGTGCCAGCAGTTCCAGTCTGGCGCCTGGTAATTCACCCCTCCACTTT. Translating gives CASSSSLAPGNSPLHF.

Note on this clonotype: Relative to the germline gene, one junction end is altered; a read error may explain this. In DNA, the CDR3 is TGCGCCATCAGTGCCCTAGCGGAAAACAGTGAGCAGTTCTTC. Translation: CAISALAENSEQFF. The chain links TRBV10-3 to TRBJ2-1, with 7 bases fitting TRBD2. This CDR3 is built from 14 residues. Germline V gives CDR1 ENHRY, CDR2 SYGVKD.

The chain uses TRBV13 and TRBJ1-2; maybe TRBD1 (6 bases). The CDR3 contains 14 residues. The germline V gene has CDR1 PRHDT and CDR2 FYEKMQ (reference sequence). Trimming left V 3 bases short and J 4 bases short, with 12 bases between. The CDR3 protein is CASSLGGGIYGYTF. In DNA, the CDR3 is TGTGCCAGCAGCTTGGGTGGGGGCATCTATGGCTACACCTTC.

Remarks on this clonotype: Just one base apart from a much larger clone, this may be a read error. The chain joins TRBV11-2 to TRBJ2-4, with a possible D match to TRBD2 (5 bases). Deletions cut 2 bases from V and 9 bases from J, with 11 bases between. Germline V gives CDR1 SGHAT, CDR2 FQNNGV. This CDR3 comprises 13 residues. DNA of the CDR3: TGTGCCAGCAGCTTAAGCGGTCTGGCCATTCAGTACTTC. Translating it yields CASSLSGLAIQYF.

CDR3 nucleotides: TGTGCCAGCAGCCGTGGACAGGGGGCTTACGAGCAGTACTTC. Its protein product is CASSRGQGAYEQYF. The V call is TRBV12-3 or TRBV12-4, the J call TRBJ2-7; 11 nucleotides line up with TRBD1. This CDR3 has 14 residues. Unmatched junction bases numbered 5, after V lost 6 bases and J lost 4 bases.

This clonotype was recorded once. The chain joins TRBV29-1 to TRBJ2-3; 13 bases are shared with TRBD2. CDR1 is SQVTM and CDR2 is ANQGSEA in the germline V gene. This CDR3 is built from 15 residues. V was clipped by 6 bases and J by 5 bases; unmatched bases: 8. The CDR3 DNA sequence: TGCAGCGTCGCTACTAGCGGGAGGGCCGTAGATACGCAGTATTTT. Protein product: CSVATSGRAVDTQYF.

This clonotype was recorded many times. The chain uses TRBV12-5 and TRBJ2-7; 10 positions match TRBD2. Looked up from germline, CDR1 is LGHNT and CDR2 is FRNRAP. The CDR3 has 15 amino acids. With 3 bases clipped from V and 3 bases from J, the junction kept 5 bases outside the gene matches. The CDR3 DNA sequence: TGTGCTAGTGGTTTTCTAGCGGGAGACGGCTACGAGCAGTACTTC. Translation: CASGFLAGDGYEQYF.

This clonotype was found many times. The chain recombines TRBV30 with TRBJ1-5; 7 bases are shared with TRBD1. After removal of 5 bases from V and 2 bases from J, the junction contained 6 bases not matched to a gene. The CDR3 sequence is 14 residues long. Germline lookup yields CDR1 GTSNPN and CDR2 SVGIG (reference sequence). The CDR3 sequence: CAWGRGTGNQPQHF. The CDR3 nucleotides are TGTGCCTGGGGGCGGGGGACAGGCAATCAGCCCCAGCATTTT. The full variable domain, completed using reference TRBV30 and TRBJ1-5, is SQTIHQWPATLVQPVGSPLSLECTVEGTSNPNLYWYRQAAGRGLQLLFYSVGIGQISSEVPQNLSASRPQDRQFILSSKKLLLSDSGFYLCAWGRGTGNQPQHFGDGTRLSIL.

This clonotype was recorded at least ten times. The chain couples TRBV7-9 to TRBJ2-5, with D possibly TRBD1 on 5 matching bases. Trimming stripped 1 base from V and 5 bases from J, with 17 bases between. CDR3 size: 16 residues. Germline CDR1 reads SEHNR; CDR2 reads FQNEAQ (reference sequence). In DNA, the CDR3 is TGTGCCAGCAGCTTAGTTCCGGCAGGGCAAGGGGAGACCCAGTACTTC. It encodes CASSLVPAGQGETQYF.

This clonotype was seen repeatedly, ten times or more. The chain recombines TRBV6-4 with TRBJ2-1; 7 bases line up with TRBD2. CDR1 and CDR2 (germline): MRHNA, SNTAGT. CDR3 length: 14 residues. The V and J ends lost 4 bases and 6 bases, in that order; junction bases with no gene match: 6. The CDR3 loop reads CASSVGGYVNEQFF. The CDR3, as DNA: TGTGCCAGCAGTGTGGGGGGGTACGTCAATGAGCAGTTCTTC.

Concerning this clonotype itself: One base away lies a much larger clone, so this may be a sequencing read error. The chain employs TRBV9 and TRBJ2-3; D not resolved. This CDR3 has 13 residues. Germline lookup yields CDR1 SGDLS and CDR2 YYNGEE. Trimming pared 7 bases from V and 7 bases from J, leaving 16 bases between. CDR3: CASRNTLTNTQYF. CDR3 in DNA: TGTGCCAGCCGGAACACACTCACGAATACGCAGTATTTT.

The rearrangement links TRBV18 to TRBJ2-1; no firm D call. The CDR3 spans 14 residues. Germline V gene data show CDR1 as KGHSH and CDR2 as LQKENI. Trimming pared 4 bases from V and 5 bases from J, leaving 12 bases between. This chain's CDR3 is CASSRDVVHNEQFF. The CDR3 DNA follows: TGTGCCAGCTCACGAGATGTAGTACACAATGAGCAGTTCTTC.

This clonotype was counted at least ten times. V and J are TRBV9 and TRBJ2-1, with 7 bases lining up with TRBD2. CDR3 length: 15 residues. Germline V gene lookup returns CDR1 SGDLS and CDR2 YYNGEE. The V segment lost 4 bases and the J segment 8 bases; nucleotides outside the gene matches: 12. This chain's CDR3 is CASSPSTGTTDEQFF. As DNA, the CDR3 is TGTGCCAGCAGCCCCTCCACCGGGACTACGGATGAGCAGTTCTTC.

This rearrangement joins TRBV6-5 to TRBJ1-1; perhaps TRBD1 as D (5 bases). Looked up from germline, CDR1 is MNHEY and CDR2 is SVGAGI. CDR3 length equals 12 residues. The germline V and J ends were trimmed by 2 bases and 6 bases, with 7 bases remaining between them. CDR3 coding DNA: TGTGCCAGCAGTTACGGGGGGGCTGAAGCTTTCTTT. Translating gives CASSYGGAEAFF.

Comments on this clonotype: The junction and the germline gene differ at one end; a read error may be behind it. The J gene is TRBJ1-4, the V gene TRBV7-2; D is ambiguous. CDR1 and CDR2 (germline): SGHTA, FQGNSA. The CDR3 is made up of 15 amino acids. CDR3 coding DNA: TGTGCCAGCAGCTTAGTATCCACGGTTAATGGAAAACTGCTTTTT. Protein sequence: CASSLVSTVNGKLLF.

The CDR3 coding sequence is TGTGCCATCAGTGAAGGACTAGCGGTAAATGAGCAGTATTTT. This translates into CAISEGLAVNEQYF. The V and J genes are TRBV10-3 and TRBJ2-3; 10 bases agree with TRBD2. The V segment lost 3 bases and the J segment 11 bases; nucleotides outside the gene matches: 8. Germline-derived CDR1 and CDR2 are ENHRY and SYGVKD. This CDR3 is 14 amino acids long.

This clonotype was detected many times. The V and J genes are TRBV6-5 and TRBJ2-7; D is perhaps TRBD1 (5 bases). Germline V lookup: CDR1 MNHEY, CDR2 SVGAGI. The length of the CDR3 is 14 residues. V gave up 5 bases and J gave up 6 bases, with 17 bases separating them. The CDR3 loop is CASSHGGRVSEQYF. The CDR3, as DNA: TGTGCCAGCAGTCACGGTGGCAGGGTGAGCGAGCAGTACTTC.

This clonotype has a single count. It may be a read error: a sequence one base away is much more abundant. V and J are TRBV3-1 and TRBJ2-1; D is possibly TRBD2 (5 bases). This CDR3 spans 15 amino acids. The germline V gene has CDR1 LGHDT and CDR2 YNNKEL (reference sequence). V was shortened by 4 bases and J by 5 bases, with 15 bases between the two germline ends. The CDR3 region is CASSPAGRSDNEQFF. The DNA of the CDR3 is TGTGCCAGCAGCCCGGCGGGCCGTTCCGACAATGAGCAGTTCTTC.

This clonotype has ten or more counts. The J gene is TRBJ2-7, the V gene TRBV6-1; 7 bases fit TRBD2. This CDR3 spans 12 amino acids. J lost 3 bases, V lost 7 bases, and 3 bases had no gene match. The germline CDR1 and CDR2 sequences are MNHNS and SASEGT. The chain's CDR3 is CASTRGGYEQYF. The CDR3 DNA follows: TGTGCCAGCACTCGCGGGGGCTACGAGCAGTACTTC.

This clonotype was observed many times. The gene calls are TRBV24-1 and TRBJ1-2; D is uncertain. Germline V gene lookup returns CDR1 KGHDR and CDR2 SFDVKD. The CDR3 covers 13 residues. Trimming shortened V by 7 bases and J by 8 bases, and 16 bases separated the two germline ends. The DNA of the CDR3 is TGTGCCACCAGGCCTGACGGACGACTGGGCTACACCTTC. This encodes CATRPDGRLGYTF.

This clonotype was counted at least ten times. The chain recombines TRBV20-1 with TRBJ1-5; maybe TRBD1 (5 bases). Trimming removed 2 bases at V and 3 bases at J, with 11 bases between. The length of the CDR3 is 14 residues. Germline loops: CDR1 DFQATT, CDR2 SNEGSKA (reference sequence). The DNA for the CDR3 is TGCAGTGCTAGACCGGGGACGTACAATCAGCCCCAGCATTTT. Translation gives CSARPGTYNQPQHF.

Comments on this clonotype: The conserved closing phenylalanine or tryptophan is absent in this CDR3, likely reflecting a read error. The chain recombines TRBV4-3 with TRBJ2-7; 10 bases are a match to TRBD1. This CDR3 contains 14 residues. Trimming cost V 5 bases and J 6 bases; bases outside gene matches: 7. Germline loops: CDR1 LGHNA, CDR2 YSLEER. This chain's CDR3 is CASSYGTGDGEQYL. The DNA of the CDR3 is TGCGCCAGCAGCTACGGGACAGGGGATGGCGAGCAGTACCTC.

This clonotype has a count of ten or more. The J gene is TRBJ2-1, the V gene TRBV20-1; TRBD2 agrees at 12 bases. Germline assignment: CDR1 DFQATT and CDR2 SNEGSKA (reference sequence). The CDR3 has 14 amino acids. V was pared by 1 base and J by 9 bases, with 4 bases of the junction left unmatched. CDR3 bases: TGCAGTGCTAGAGTTCCTAGCGGGAGGGGTGAGCAGTTCTTC. Its translation: CSARVPSGRGEQFF.

Many counts were recorded for this clonotype. The genes are TRBV19 and TRBJ1-3; D remains unclear. This CDR3 spans 14 amino acids. V was cut by 8 bases and J by 0 bases, with 11 bases left in between. Per the germline V gene, CDR1 is LNHDA and CDR2 is SQIVND (reference sequence). The CDR3 nucleotides read TGTGCCAGTGGACTGGCTGGCTCTGGAAACACCATATATTTT. It codes for CASGLAGSGNTIYF.

The gene calls are TRBV10-3 and TRBJ2-1, with 8 nucleotides matching TRBD1. J lost 4 bases, V lost 11 bases, and 7 bases had no gene match. Germline V gene sequence: CDR1 ENHRY, CDR2 SYGVKD. The CDR3 sequence is 13 residues long. This CDR3 is CADVTGGYNEQFF. The CDR3 nucleotides are TGTGCCGATGTTACAGGGGGGTACAATGAGCAGTTCTTC.